This entry lists 26 T cell receptor beta chains sequenced from one sample in a study of early T cells in non-severe SARS-CoV-2 infection. TCRdb ran MiXCR on the 5' RACE reads and lists one entry per CDR3 protein. The sample has roughly 100,000 distinct CDR3 sequences, less than 15% seen once; the top ten hold 5.5% to 7%. Sequenced sample: whole blood. The receptors were gathered from an adult who was a healthcare worker with PCR-confirmed SARS-CoV-2 infection or an uninfected control (not recorded which).

The CDR3 spells CASSSGLEYYEQYF. As DNA, the CDR3 is TGTGCCAGCAGCTCCGGACTAGAATACTACGAGCAGTACTTC. The chain uses TRBV11-2 and TRBJ2-7, with TRBD2 matching 7 bases. The trim removed 4 bases at V and 3 bases at J, leaving 6 bases unmatched. This CDR3 has 14 residues. Looked up from germline, CDR1 is SGHAT and CDR2 is FQNNGV.

Ten or more counts support this clonotype. The rearrangement uses TRBV6-1 and TRBJ1-5; 9 bases agree with TRBD1. The germline gives CDR1 MNHNS, CDR2 SASEGT. This CDR3 has 15 amino acids. V was clipped by 1 base and J by 7 bases; unmatched bases: 5. The CDR3 reads CASSEGQGGGQPQHF. Written as DNA, the CDR3 is TGTGCCAGCAGTGAAGGACAGGGGGGAGGCCAGCCCCAGCATTTT.

This clonotype has only a few counts. CDR3: CASRGYANEKLFF. CDR3 DNA: TGTGCCAGCAGGGGGTATGCTAATGAAAAACTGTTTTTT. The chain carries TRBV12-3 or TRBV12-4 and TRBJ1-4; no clear D. V lost 6 bases and J lost 3, with 8 bases in between. The CDR3 contains 13 residues.

This clonotype was recorded a few times. The CDR3 region is CSASGGVYGEQFF. CDR3 sequence (DNA): TGCAGTGCTAGCGGGGGGGTCTACGGTGAGCAGTTCTTC. The chain uses TRBV20-1 and TRBJ2-1, with 8 bases matching TRBD2. This CDR3 has 13 amino acids. The V gene's germline CDR1 is DFQATT and CDR2 SNEGSKA (reference sequence). V lost 3 bases, J lost 9 bases, and 7 bases stayed unmatched.

This clonotype came up a few times. J is TRBJ2-3 and V is TRBV20-1; no clear D. Between the trimmed V and J ends, which lost 0 bases and 1 base, there was a span of 5 bases. Per germline, CDR1 DFQATT and CDR2 SNEGSKA (reference sequence). The CDR3 runs 13 residues. The CDR3 is CSAREDGTDTQYF. The CDR3, as DNA: TGCAGTGCTAGAGAGGACGGCACAGATACGCAGTATTTT.

This clonotype was found many times. The chain joins TRBV28 to TRBJ1-4, with D perhaps TRBD1 (6 bases). The V gene's germline CDR1 is MDHEN and CDR2 SYDVKM. CDR3 length: 14 amino acids. Trimming cost V 5 bases and J 7 bases, with 14 bases left between them. The CDR3: CASSRQVQSEKLFF. The CDR3 bases are TGTGCCAGCAGTAGACAGGTCCAGAGTGAAAAACTGTTTTTT.

This clonotype has a count of ten or more. This chain uses TRBV7-8 with TRBJ2-7; D is possibly TRBD2 (6 bases). The CDR3 sequence is 15 residues long. Germline CDR1 SGHVS, CDR2 FQNEAQ. Between the trimmed V and J ends, which lost 2 bases and 4 bases, there was a span of 15 bases. In DNA, the CDR3 is TGTGCCAGCAGCTTATCGGCCGGGACTCCGTACGAGCAGTACTTC. Translated, it gives CASSLSAGTPYEQYF.

This clonotype was counted ten times or more. The chain couples TRBV6-5 to TRBJ1-5, with a possible D match to TRBD1 (6 bases). V was shortened by 6 bases and J by 3 bases, with 9 bases between the two germline ends. This CDR3 is built from 13 residues. CDR1 and CDR2 (germline): MNHEY, SVGAGI. The CDR3 is CASRGGLNQPQHF. DNA of the CDR3: TGTGCCAGCAGAGGGGGGCTCAATCAGCCCCAGCATTTT.

This clonotype was seen only a few times. This chain uses TRBV19 with TRBJ2-1, with TRBD1 as a possible D gene (6 bases). Trimming left V 4 bases short and J 0 bases short, with 13 bases between. The CDR3 runs 16 residues. Germline CDR1 reads LNHDA; CDR2 reads SQIVND (reference sequence). The CDR3 protein is CASSNRALSSYNEQFF. DNA of the CDR3: TGTGCCAGTAGTAACAGGGCCCTGAGCTCCTACAATGAGCAGTTCTTC.

The gene calls are TRBV7-3 and TRBJ2-2; 8 nucleotides line up with TRBD2. The germline CDR1 and CDR2 sequences are SGHTA and FQGTGA. J gave up 2 bases and V 2 bases, and 7 bases lay outside the gene matches. The CDR3 contains 17 residues. The CDR3 DNA sequence: TGTGCCAGCAGCTTATGGGGGACTAGGAGTAACACCGGGGAGCTGTTTTTT. Encoded protein: CASSLWGTRSNTGELFF.

V usage is TRBV6-2 or TRBV6-3 and J usage is TRBJ2-1; D is uncertain. The CDR3 spans 14 residues. The V gene's germline CDR1 is MNHEY and CDR2 SVGEGT. V lost 6 bases and J lost 10, with 19 bases in between. The DNA of the CDR3 is TGTGCCAGCAGCCCTAGGACCCGGATGAGGGAGCAGTTCTTC. Encoded protein: CASSPRTRMREQFF.

This clonotype was observed at least ten times. The chain has TRBV18 and TRBJ1-1; D call uncertain. Germline V gives CDR1 KGHSH, CDR2 LQKENI. Deletions cut 4 bases from V and 1 base from J, with 7 bases between. CDR3 length equals 13 residues. The CDR3 DNA is TGTGCCAGCTCACTGGACGGGAACACTGAAGCTTTCTTT. Protein: CASSLDGNTEAFF.

This clonotype was seen more than once but under ten times. This sequence joins TRBV2 and TRBJ2-7; 12 bases are a match to TRBD2. J gave up 4 bases and V 6 bases, and 4 bases lay outside the gene matches. Germline-derived CDR1 and CDR2 are SNHLY and FYNNEI. The CDR3 consists of 14 residues. This chain's CDR3 is CASRGLAGPYEQYF. The CDR3 bases are TGTGCCAGCAGGGGACTAGCGGGTCCTTACGAGCAGTACTTC.

The count of this clonotype is one. This chain links TRBV5-1 with TRBJ2-5; 13 positions match TRBD2. The CDR3 consists of 17 residues. With V trimmed by 0 bases and J by 3 bases, 5 bases remained unmatched. From germline, CDR1 is SGHRS and CDR2 YFSETQ. CDR3 region: CASSLAPGTSGKETQYF. The CDR3 region has the DNA TGCGCCAGCAGCTTGGCCCCCGGGACTAGCGGGAAAGAGACCCAGTACTTC. Looking up the rest from reference TRBV5-1 and TRBJ2-5 gives the full variable domain: KAGVTQTPRYLIKTRGQQVTLSCSPISGHRSVSWYQQTPGQGLQFLFEYFSETQRNKGNFPGRFSGRQFSNSRSEMNVSTLELGDSALYLCASSLAPGTSGKETQYFGPGTRLLVL.

The rearrangement joins TRBV13 to TRBJ2-3, with TRBD1 matching over 7 bases. The CDR3 contains 16 residues. After removal of 3 bases from V and 2 bases from J, the junction contained 8 bases not matched to a gene. Germline-derived CDR1 and CDR2 are PRHDT and FYEKMQ (reference sequence). The CDR3 coding sequence is TGTGCCAGCAGCTTCACAGGGGACCCCTACACAGATACGCAGTATTTT. Its translation is CASSFTGDPYTDTQYF.

V gene TRBV19 combines with J gene TRBJ2-3; 8 nucleotides line up with TRBD2. Germline V lookup: CDR1 LNHDA, CDR2 SQIVND (reference sequence). This CDR3 spans 16 amino acids. The ends lost 6 bases at V and 0 bases at J; junction bases unmatched: 8. The CDR3 is CASSKTSSGSTDTQYF. Written as DNA, the CDR3 is TGTGCCAGTAGCAAGACTTCTAGCGGGAGCACAGATACGCAGTATTTT.

The V and J genes are TRBV5-5 and TRBJ1-2; 7 bases are shared with TRBD1. Germline V gene data show CDR1 as SGHKS and CDR2 as YYEKEE (reference sequence). Unmatched junction bases numbered 4, after V lost 2 bases and J lost 6 bases. This CDR3 has 13 amino acids. CDR3 bases: TGTGCCAGCAGCTTAATCACAGGGGATGGCTACACCTTC. It codes for CASSLITGDGYTF.

The rearrangement links TRBV20-1 to TRBJ2-1; 7 positions match TRBD1. V gave up 5 bases and J gave up 4 bases; unmatched junction bases: 8. Germline CDR1 and CDR2: DFQATT and SNEGSKA (reference sequence). This CDR3 spans 14 amino acids. CDR3 in amino acids: CSAPRQGNYNEQFF. The CDR3 coding sequence is TGCAGTGCTCCCCGACAGGGCAATTACAATGAGCAGTTCTTC.

This clonotype was detected many times. The chain employs TRBV11-2 and TRBJ2-2; D gene ambiguous. The CDR3 is made up of 12 amino acids. Germline CDR1 and CDR2: SGHAT and FQNNGV. V lost 5 bases and J 5 bases, leaving 6 bases between the germline ends. The CDR3 nucleotides read TGTGCCAGCAGCCTAGGAACCGGGGAGCTGTTTTTT. Residues: CASSLGTGELFF.

V and J are TRBV2 and TRBJ1-5, with a possible D match to TRBD1 (5 bases). Germline V gene sequence: CDR1 SNHLY, CDR2 FYNNEI. Trimming left V 3 bases short and J 5 bases short, with 5 bases between. The CDR3 is 12 amino acids. The CDR3 is CASSEGHQPQHF. Here the CDR3 DNA reads TGTGCCAGCAGTGAGGGGCATCAGCCCCAGCATTTT.

This clonotype showed up many times. The chain uses TRBV6-5 and TRBJ2-7; 9 nucleotides align to TRBD2. The J segment lost 3 bases and the V segment lost 0 bases, leaving 6 bases of the junction unmatched. The V gene's germline CDR1 is MNHEY and CDR2 SVGAGI. This CDR3 region has 16 residues. As DNA, the CDR3 is TGTGCCAGCAGTTACTCCGGACTAGCGAACTACTACGAGCAGTACTTC. Translation gives CASSYSGLANYYEQYF.

There are a few counts of this clonotype. The genes are TRBV7-9 and TRBJ2-6; either TRBD1 or TRBD2 may fit D (5 bases each). The V gene lost 0 bases and the J gene lost 0 bases, with 9 bases spanning the gap. There are 17 residues in the CDR3. CDR1 SEHNR and CDR2 FQNEAQ come from the germline V gene (reference sequence). The CDR3 coding sequence is TGTGCCAGCAGCTTAGCGCCGGGGCCCTCTGGGGCCAACGTCCTGACTTTC. This sequence encodes CASSLAPGPSGANVLTF.

A word on this clonotype: This may be a read error: a much more frequent sequence differs by one nucleotide. The chain couples TRBV5-1 to TRBJ2-1; D uncertain. The CDR3 contains 14 residues. Germline lookup yields CDR1 SGHRS and CDR2 YFSETQ. This chain's CDR3 is CAGSPPNSQGEQFF. The CDR3 DNA sequence: TGCGCCGGCAGCCCCCCTAATAGTCAAGGTGAGCAGTTCTTC.

Ten or more counts support this clonotype. The chain uses TRBV7-9 and TRBJ2-1; D remains unclear. This CDR3 region has 13 residues. Germline CDR1 SEHNR, CDR2 FQNEAQ (reference sequence). V dropped 3 bases and J dropped 7 bases, with 10 bases sitting between them. The CDR3 bases are TGTGCCAGCAGCTTCTGGAGTCCTAATGAGCAGTTCTTC. This gives the protein CASSFWSPNEQFF.

The gene calls are TRBV7-6 and TRBJ2-1; D is unclear. Trimming removed 0 bases at V and 1 base at J, with 10 bases between. This CDR3 has 16 residues. Germline loops: CDR1 SGHVS, CDR2 FNYEAQ. The CDR3 DNA reads TGTGCCAGCAGCTTAGCGGTAGACTCATCCTACAATGAGCAGTTCTTC. Its translation: CASSLAVDSSYNEQFF. Filled out from reference TRBV7-6 and TRBJ2-1, the complete variable domain reads GAGVSQSPRYKVTKRGQDVALRCDPISGHVSLYWYRQALGQGPEFLTYFNYEAQQDKSGLPNDRFSAERPEGSISTLTIQRTEQRDSAMYRCASSLAVDSSYNEQFFGPGTRLTVL.

This clonotype was seen at least ten times. The chain is built from TRBV29-1 and TRBJ2-7; the match to TRBD1 covers 9 bases. V lost 3 bases, J lost 5 bases, and 11 bases stayed unmatched. The germline V gene encodes CDR1 SQVTM and CDR2 ANQGSEA. CDR3 length equals 15 residues. CDR3 sequence (DNA): TGCAGCGTTGATGGGGCCGGGACAGGGACCCACGAGCAGTACTTC. Translation gives CSVDGAGTGTHEQYF.